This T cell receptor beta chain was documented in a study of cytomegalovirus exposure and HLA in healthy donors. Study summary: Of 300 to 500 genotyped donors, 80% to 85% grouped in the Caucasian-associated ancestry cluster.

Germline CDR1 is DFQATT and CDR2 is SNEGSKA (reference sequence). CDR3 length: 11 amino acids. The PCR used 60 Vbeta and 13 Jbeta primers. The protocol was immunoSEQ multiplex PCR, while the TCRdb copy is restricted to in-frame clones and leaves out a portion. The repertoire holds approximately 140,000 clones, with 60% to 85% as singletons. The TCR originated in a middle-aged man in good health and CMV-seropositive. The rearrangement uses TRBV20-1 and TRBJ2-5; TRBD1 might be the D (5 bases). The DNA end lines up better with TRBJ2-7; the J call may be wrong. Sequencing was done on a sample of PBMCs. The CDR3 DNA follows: TGCAGTGCTAGCCCAGGGAACGAGCAGTACTTC. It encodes CSASPGNEQYF.